This entry describes one TCR beta chain. What it recognizes is unknown. TCRdb re-derived calls from the reads in MiXCR, one entry per CDR3 protein. The table records more than 400,000 distinct CDR3 sequences, about a quarter of them present only once. The record originates from a study of T cell repertoires in cytomegalovirus infection. At the level of the study: Indications of both CMV infection and matching HLA type were provided by public TCR beta signatures.

V lost 1 base and J lost 7, with 17 bases in between. The CDR3 totals 15 residues. Germline-derived CDR1 and CDR2 are SEHNR and FQNEAQ (reference sequence). The study's findings and limits: It was HLA-C-restricted CMV-specific TCR beta clonotypes that dominated the response ex vivo.

Specimen: PBMCs. This clonotype originated in a human donor in good health (CMV status not recorded). Some clones in this sample may be carry-over from other donors' samples. This chain joins TRBV7-9 and TRBJ2-7, with D unclear. The CDR3 DNA sequence: TGTGCCAGCAGCTTAGGTGTCAGTGCGTCGCGGGAGCAGTACTTC. Protein sequence: CASSLGVSASREQYF.